One sample yielded the 32 T cell receptor beta chains listed below, sequenced in a study of beta chain features in type 1 diabetes. cDNA synthesis used the whole RNA isolate, giving expressed TCRB sequences. Data came from immunoSEQ multiplex PCR; TCRdb stores just in-frame clones and leaves some out. Among around 180,000 clones listed, 13% were seen once. The sample comprised central memory CD4+ T cells from blood. The receptors derive from a woman under 30 in good health.

This clone came up a few times. The V call is TRBV28, the J call TRBJ1-4; 7 bases agree with TRBD1. V dropped 4 bases and J dropped 8; count of bases not matched to a gene: 16. The CDR3 runs to 17 residues. Germline lookup yields CDR1 MDHEN and CDR2 SYDVKM. CDR3 nucleotide sequence: TGTGCCAGCAGTTCCCTAGACAGGGCCACGGTTAGGGAAAAACTGTTTTTT. Protein: CASSSLDRATVREKLFF.

To note about this clone: Other DNA sequences in this sample translate to the same CDR3. The rearrangement joins TRBV7-2 to TRBJ2-7; TRBD1 matches 7 bases. The V segment lost 4 bases and the J segment 5 bases; nucleotides outside the gene matches: 2. The CDR3 length is 12 residues. Germline assignment: CDR1 SGHTA and CDR2 FQGNSA. The CDR3 DNA reads as TGTGCCAGCAGCTCACAGGGGAACGAGCAGTACTTC. Protein sequence: CASSSQGNEQYF.

This clone showed up just a few times. This sequence joins TRBV29-1 and TRBJ1-2; the match to TRBD1 covers 7 bases. V lost 6 bases, J lost 8 bases, and 12 bases stayed unmatched. The CDR3 runs 13 residues. CDR1 and CDR2 (germline): SQVTM, ANQGSEA. CDR3 sequence reads: CSVDRDSFRGYTF. In DNA form, the CDR3 reads TGCAGCGTAGACCGGGACAGTTTTAGAGGCTACACCTTC.

This clone was counted a few times. This chain uses TRBV5-6 with TRBJ2-7, with TRBD2 matching 9 bases. CDR3 length equals 17 residues. Per germline, CDR1 SGHDT and CDR2 YYEEEE. V was pared by 1 base and J by 2 bases, with 10 bases of the junction left unmatched. The CDR3: CASSLWTWLAGPYEQYF. For the CDR3, the DNA is TGTGCCAGCAGCTTGTGGACGTGGCTAGCGGGACCCTACGAGCAGTACTTC.

This clone was counted ten times or more. The V call is TRBV19, the J call TRBJ1-5; 7 bases agree with TRBD1. This CDR3 has 14 residues. CDR1 and CDR2 (germline): LNHDA, SQIVND (reference sequence). Trimming cost V 4 bases and J 9 bases; bases outside gene matches: 9. The CDR3 sequence: CASSNDRAHTPQHF. CDR3 bases: TGTGCCAGTAGTAATGACAGGGCCCATACGCCCCAGCATTTT.

The V and J genes are TRBV28 and TRBJ2-7, with TRBD1 matching over 7 bases. This CDR3 comprises 12 residues. CDR1 and CDR2 (germline): MDHEN, SYDVKM. The V and J ends lost 7 bases and 6 bases, in that order; junction bases with no gene match: 6. The CDR3 DNA sequence: TGTGCCAGCAAAGAGACAGGGTCCGAGCAGTACTTC. Protein: CASKETGSEQYF.

A few counts support this clone. The rearrangement joins TRBV6-5 to TRBJ2-5, with 8 bases aligning to TRBD1. This CDR3 spans 13 amino acids. V lost 7 bases to trimming and J lost 4 bases; unmatched junction nucleotides: 5. CDR1 and CDR2 from the germline V gene are MNHEY and SVGAGI. The CDR3 loop reads CASTNRGSETQYF. The CDR3 bases are TGTGCCAGCACAAACAGGGGGTCAGAGACCCAGTACTTC.

The DNA for the CDR3 is TGTGCCTGGAGTAAAGTTCGGCAGGGGATGGTTTGGGGCACTGAAGCTTTCTTT. Translated, it gives CAWSKVRQGMVWGTEAFF. The J gene is TRBJ1-1, the V gene TRBV30, with D perhaps TRBD1 (6 bases). CDR1 and CDR2 (germline): GTSNPN, SVGIG (reference sequence). CDR3 length: 18 residues. V was shortened by 2 bases and J by 4 bases, with 26 bases between the two germline ends.

This sequence joins TRBV28 and TRBJ1-5; 7 bases are shared with TRBD1. The junction had 12 bases not matched to a gene; V was cut back by 6 bases and J by 7 bases. Germline V gene data show CDR1 as MDHEN and CDR2 as SYDVKM. CDR3 size: 15 residues. CDR3 coding DNA: TGTGCCAGCAGATCAGACAGGGTAAAACGGCAGCCCCAGCATTTT. Its translation: CASRSDRVKRQPQHF. Together with reference TRBV28 and TRBJ1-5, the CDR3 gives the full variable domain: DVKVTQSSRYLVKRTGEKVFLECVQDMDHENMFWYRQDPGLGLRLIYFSYDVKMKEKGDIPEGYSVSREKKERFSLILESASTNQTSMYLCASRSDRVKRQPQHFGDGTRLSIL.

This clone was detected a few times. V is TRBV30 and J is TRBJ1-1; D not resolved. Trimming cost V 2 bases and J 8 bases, with 9 bases left between them. Germline lookup yields CDR1 GTSNPN and CDR2 SVGIG (reference sequence). The CDR3 is made up of 11 amino acids. CDR3 amino acids: CAWSPRVEAFF. DNA for the CDR3: TGTGCCTGGAGTCCGCGGGTAGAAGCTTTCTTT.

The V and J genes are TRBV30 and TRBJ1-1; D unresolved. Germline loops: CDR1 GTSNPN, CDR2 SVGIG (reference sequence). Trimming shortened V by 2 bases and J by 0 bases, and 10 bases separated the two germline ends. CDR3 length: 14 amino acids. CDR3 coding DNA: TGTGCCTGGAGTACGGTAATGGTGAACACTGAAGCTTTCTTT. Protein: CAWSTVMVNTEAFF.

The chain carries TRBV5-1 and TRBJ2-3; TRBD2 agrees at 10 bases. The germline V gene has CDR1 SGHRS and CDR2 YFSETQ. Trimming at V came to 4 bases and at J to 6 bases, leaving 8 bases not matched to a gene. The CDR3 runs 15 residues. The CDR3 coding sequence is TGCGCCAGCAGCGTCGTAGCGGGAGGACCGGATACGCAGTATTTT. Amino acids: CASSVVAGGPDTQYF.

The V gene is TRBV18, the J gene TRBJ2-2; D call uncertain. The CDR3 contains 15 residues. Germline CDR1 reads KGHSH; CDR2 reads LQKENI. Trimming left V 2 bases short and J 1 base short, with 8 bases between. CDR3 in amino acids: CASSPILRNTGELFF. The CDR3 region has the DNA TGTGCCAGCTCACCAATCCTCCGGAACACCGGGGAGCTGTTTTTT. Using reference TRBV18 and TRBJ2-2 for the parts outside the CDR3, the full variable domain is NAGVMQNPRHLVRRRGQEARLRCSPMKGHSHVYWYRQLPEEGLKFMVYLQKENIIDESGMPKERFSAEFPKEGPSILRIQQVVRGDSAAYFCASSPILRNTGELFFGEGSRLTVL.

This clone was seen more than once but under ten times. The chain recombines TRBV30 with TRBJ1-2; the D gene is possibly TRBD1 (5 bases). From germline, CDR1 is GTSNPN and CDR2 SVGIG (reference sequence). Trimming took 7 bases from V and 4 from J, leaving 16 bases between them. The CDR3 has 13 residues. CDR3: CASGDGGGYGYTF. The DNA for the CDR3 is TGTGCCTCCGGAGACGGGGGAGGCTATGGCTACACCTTC. Supplemented by reference TRBV30 and TRBJ1-2, the full variable domain reads SQTIHQWPATLVQPVGSPLSLECTVEGTSNPNLYWYRQAAGRGLQLLFYSVGIGQISSEVPQNLSASRPQDRQFILSSKKLLLSDSGFYLCASGDGGGYGYTFGSGTRLTVV.

The chain employs TRBV7-9 and TRBJ2-7; maybe TRBD1 (6 bases). Per germline, CDR1 SEHNR and CDR2 FQNEAQ (reference sequence). The V gene lost 5 bases and the J gene lost 3 bases, with 11 bases spanning the gap. This CDR3 has 13 amino acids. CDR3 DNA: TGTGCCAGCAGCCATCGACAGGACTACGAGCAGTACTTC. The encoded protein is CASSHRQDYEQYF. Drawing the rest from reference TRBV7-9 and TRBJ2-7, the complete variable domain is DTGVSQNPRHKITKRGQNVTFRCDPISEHNRLYWYRQTLGQGPEFLTYFQNEAQLEKSRLLSDRFSAERPKGSFSTLEIQRTEQGDSAMYLCASSHRQDYEQYFGPGTRLTVT.

This clone occurred a few times. The chain is built from TRBV5-1 and TRBJ2-5; weak D call: TRBD2 (6 bases). Germline assignment: CDR1 SGHRS and CDR2 YFSETQ. With 0 bases removed from V and 5 bases from J, the gap between germline ends came to 11 bases. CDR3 length: 14 amino acids. As DNA, the CDR3 is TGCGCCAGCAGCTTGGCCGTGGGGAGGGAGACCCAGTACTTC. As protein: CASSLAVGRETQYF.

This clone has only a few counts. The gene calls are TRBV5-4 and TRBJ1-1; TRBD1 might be the D (6 bases). V was pared by 3 bases and J by 1 base, with 16 bases between. CDR1 and CDR2 (germline): SGHNT, YYREEE (reference sequence). The length of the CDR3 is 16 residues. CDR3 region: CASSSGHRAENTEAFF. The CDR3 DNA follows: TGTGCCAGCAGCTCGGGGCACAGGGCCGAGAACACTGAAGCTTTCTTT.

The V gene is TRBV7-6, the J gene TRBJ1-1, with 11 bases aligning to TRBD1. This CDR3 has 16 residues. The J segment lost 2 bases and the V segment lost 5 bases, leaving 7 bases of the junction unmatched. CDR1 and CDR2 from the germline V gene are SGHVS and FNYEAQ. The CDR3 region is CASSRTGGIGNTEAFF. In DNA, the CDR3 is TGTGCCAGCAGCAGGACAGGGGGCATTGGAAACACTGAAGCTTTCTTT.

This clone has a handful of counts. This chain links TRBV4-2 with TRBJ2-7; maybe TRBD1 (5 bases). The germline CDR1 and CDR2 sequences are LGHNA and YNFKEQ. This CDR3 has 17 residues. The V gene lost 0 bases and the J gene lost 7 bases, with 22 bases spanning the gap. Here the CDR3 DNA reads TGTGCCAGCAGCCAAGATCAGGGCCCTGGACCGGTCTCGGAGCAGTACTTC. Translation gives CASSQDQGPGPVSEQYF.

This clone has more than one count but fewer than ten. The V gene is TRBV5-1, the J gene TRBJ2-1, with 8 bases matching TRBD1. V shed 2 bases and J 5 bases; nucleotides not matched to a gene: 6. The CDR3 runs 15 residues. Looked up from germline, CDR1 is SGHRS and CDR2 is YFSETQ. The CDR3 spells CASSFIGQGNNEQFF. CDR3 bases: TGCGCCAGCAGCTTCATTGGACAGGGTAACAATGAGCAGTTCTTC.

The V and J genes are TRBV11-2 and TRBJ2-5; D remains ambiguous. The V and J ends lost 0 bases and 2 bases respectively, with 10 bases between them. This CDR3 region has 15 residues. Looked up from germline, CDR1 is SGHAT and CDR2 is FQNNGV. CDR3 nucleotide sequence: TGTGCCAGCAGCTTAGAGAGCAGGTCGCAAGAGACCCAGTACTTC. It translates to CASSLESRSQETQYF.

A few counts support this clone. V usage is TRBV29-1 and J usage is TRBJ1-2; possibly TRBD1 for D (5 bases). CDR3 length: 15 amino acids. Germline V CDR1 and CDR2: SQVTM, ANQGSEA. V was trimmed by 4 bases and J by 3 bases, leaving 18 bases between them. Here the CDR3 reads CSVGDAGNRYYGYTF. CDR3 DNA: TGCAGCGTTGGGGACGCGGGAAATCGCTACTATGGCTACACCTTC.

This clone was seen only a few times. This chain connects TRBV7-9 to TRBJ1-4; the match to TRBD1 covers 7 bases. Per the germline V gene, CDR1 is SEHNR and CDR2 is FQNEAQ (reference sequence). CDR3 size: 15 residues. V dropped 3 bases and J dropped 3; count of bases not matched to a gene: 4. The CDR3 sequence is CASSFAGTANEKLFF. CDR3 DNA sequence: TGTGCCAGCAGCTTCGCCGGGACAGCTAATGAAAAACTGTTTTTT.

The chain combines TRBV30 with TRBJ1-5; TRBD1 might be the D (5 bases). CDR3 length: 14 amino acids. V lost 0 bases to trimming and J lost 7 bases, with 13 bases between them. Germline loops: CDR1 GTSNPN, CDR2 SVGIG (reference sequence). CDR3 in amino acids: CAWSVDRQSQPQHF. The CDR3 bases are TGTGCCTGGAGTGTAGACAGACAAAGCCAGCCCCAGCATTTT.

Only a few counts were recorded for this clone. The sample holds other DNA sequences that translate to the same CDR3. Written as DNA, the CDR3 is TGTGCCAGCAGCCAAGGACAGGGGGGAGAGACCCAGTACTTC. It codes for CASSQGQGGETQYF. The rearrangement uses TRBV4-2 and TRBJ2-5; TRBD1 matches at 9 bases. V shed 1 base, J shed 4 bases, and the junction held 1 base outside the gene matches. CDR3 length: 14 residues. Per the germline V gene, CDR1 is LGHNA and CDR2 is YNFKEQ.

Concerning this clone itself: Other DNA variants within this sample encode the same CDR3. The chain is built from TRBV9 and TRBJ2-7, with D possibly TRBD2 on 6 matching bases. V dropped 0 bases and J dropped 3 bases, with 10 bases sitting between them. The CDR3 length is 14 residues. Per the germline V gene, CDR1 is SGDLS and CDR2 is YYNGEE. The CDR3 loop is CASSVGGDSYEQYF. The CDR3 nucleotides are TGTGCCAGCAGCGTAGGGGGGGATAGCTACGAGCAGTACTTC.

This clone was counted a few times. V usage is TRBV18 and J usage is TRBJ2-5; maybe TRBD1 (5 bases). The DNA end favors TRBJ2-7, so the J call may be wrong. The CDR3 spans 16 residues. Germline V gene data show CDR1 as KGHSH and CDR2 as LQKENI. The CDR3 DNA reads as TGTGCCAGCTCACCCCAGTTGGGCAGGGTAGACTCCGAGCAGTACTTC. As protein: CASSPQLGRVDSEQYF.

The rearrangement links TRBV19 to TRBJ1-1, with TRBD1 matching 7 bases. CDR3 length: 12 amino acids. Trimming took 6 bases from V and 6 from J; bases not matched to a gene: 4. Germline loops: CDR1 LNHDA, CDR2 SQIVND (reference sequence). CDR3 coding DNA: TGTGCCAGTAGATTTGGACAGGCTGAAGCTTTCTTT. Translation gives CASRFGQAEAFF.

The table lists this clone with a few counts. This chain connects TRBV7-9 to TRBJ1-2; no clear D gene. Germline loops: CDR1 SEHNR, CDR2 FQNEAQ (reference sequence). V lost 6 bases to trimming and J lost 6 bases, with 23 bases between them. This CDR3 has 16 amino acids. The CDR3 DNA reads as TGTGCCAGCAGACCTCCAGGAAGGTCTATCCAGGATGGCTACACCTTC. It translates to CASRPPGRSIQDGYTF. The complete variable domain, with remaining parts taken from reference TRBV7-9 and TRBJ1-2, reads DTGVSQNPRHKITKRGQNVTFRCDPISEHNRLYWYRQTLGQGPEFLTYFQNEAQLEKSRLLSDRFSAERPKGSFSTLEIQRTEQGDSAMYLCASRPPGRSIQDGYTFGSGTRLTVV.

This clone was found a few times. The V gene is TRBV5-1, the J gene TRBJ2-7, with TRBD2 matching 11 bases. CDR3 length: 15 residues. J was trimmed by 3 bases and V by 5 bases; bases with no gene match: 7. CDR1 is SGHRS and CDR2 is YFSETQ in the germline V gene. The CDR3 DNA reads as TGCGCCAGCAGACTAACTAGCGGGGGATACTACGAGCAGTACTTC. Protein: CASRLTSGGYYEQYF.

This clone has only a few counts. This sequence joins TRBV7-3 and TRBJ2-3, with a weak D call TRBD2 (7 bases). CDR3 size: 15 residues. Trimming left V 5 bases short and J 1 base short, with 13 bases between. CDR1 is SGHTA and CDR2 is FQGTGA in the germline V gene. The CDR3 DNA is TGTGCCAGCAGCGAGGGGGGGGAGGGCACAGATACGCAGTATTTT. Its protein is CASSEGGEGTDTQYF.

This clone was detected only a few times. DNA for the CDR3: TGCGCCAGCAGGCAAACTCAGGGTTCTTTTGAAGCTTTCTTT. The encoded protein is CASRQTQGSFEAFF. This chain connects TRBV5-1 to TRBJ1-1; TRBD1 might be the D (5 bases). From germline, CDR1 is SGHRS and CDR2 YFSETQ. Trimming took 5 bases from V and 7 from J, leaving 18 bases between them. This CDR3 is built from 14 residues.